The entry below describes one TCR beta chain. Its matching antigen is unknown. Other DNA sequences in the same sample also yield this CDR3. V was pared by 4 bases and J by 0 bases, with 10 bases between. Germline V lookup: CDR1 SNHLY, CDR2 FYNNEI. The CDR3 extends over 14 amino acids. The data are from a study of cytomegalovirus exposure and HLA in healthy donors. The PCR was carried out with 60 Vbeta primers and 13 Jbeta primers. Assay used: immunoSEQ multiplex PCR; TCRdb lists only in-frame clones, some missing. The repertoire holds 250,000 to 350,000 clones, with 80% to 90% as singletons. The study's findings and limits: Upon later analysis, TCR association rates were observed to vary by HLA locus, being highest for DRB1 and lowest for HLA-C. There were some V segments, including TRBV6-2 and TRBV6-3, excluded as indistinguishable. There were a few CMV-associated chains whose specificity for CMV antigens was confirmed in vitro.

Sequenced sample: PBMCs. The V gene is TRBV2, the J gene TRBJ2-7; TRBD1 is a possible D gene (6 bases). The receptor was derived from a middle-aged man in good health and CMV-seropositive. Here the CDR3 DNA reads TGTGCCAGCAGTGTCGGACAGAGCTCCTACGAGCAGTACTTC. Protein sequence: CASSVGQSSYEQYF.